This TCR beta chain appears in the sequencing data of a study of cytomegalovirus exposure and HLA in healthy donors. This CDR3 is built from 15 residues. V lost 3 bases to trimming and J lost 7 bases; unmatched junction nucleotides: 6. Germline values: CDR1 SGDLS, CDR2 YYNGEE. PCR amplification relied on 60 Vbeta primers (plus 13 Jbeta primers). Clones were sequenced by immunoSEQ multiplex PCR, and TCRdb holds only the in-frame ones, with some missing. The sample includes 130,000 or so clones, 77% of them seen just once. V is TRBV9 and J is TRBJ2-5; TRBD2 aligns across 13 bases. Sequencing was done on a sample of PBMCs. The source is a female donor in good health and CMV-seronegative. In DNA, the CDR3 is TGTGCCAGCAGCGCCGGGACTAGCGGGGCAGTGACCCAGTACTTC. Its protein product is CASSAGTSGAVTQYF.